This T cell receptor beta chain was identified during a study of beta chain features in type 1 diabetes. Study in general: Examination covered some 99,000,000 sorted cells spanning all samples.

From germline, CDR1 is SGDLS and CDR2 YYNGEE. Trimming took off 0 bases at V and 2 bases at J, with 12 bases between the two ends. The CDR3 runs 16 residues. Every bit of the isolated RNA underwent reverse transcription, so sequencing read expressed TCRB transcripts. Assay used: immunoSEQ multiplex PCR; TCRdb lists only in-frame clones, some missing. This sample has about 150,000 clones, with around a tenth found just once. This clone was observed a handful of times. Its antigen is currently unknown. Findings and limits, study-wide: Any role of HLA type in TCRB rearrangement remained unresolved here. cDNA-based reads could over-represent cells with high TCR expression.

The source is a man between 18 and 29 years old in good health. Sequenced material: central memory CD4+ T cells from blood. The V and J genes are TRBV9 and TRBJ2-1, with D possibly TRBD1 on 5 matching bases. The CDR3, as DNA: TGTGCCAGCAGCGTAGACAGGTCCTTAACCTACAATGAGCAGTTCTTC. It translates to CASSVDRSLTYNEQFF. The full variable domain, completed using reference TRBV9 and TRBJ2-1, is DSGVTQTPKHLITATGQRVTLRCSPRSGDLSVYWYQQSLDQGLQFLIQYYNGEERAKGNILERFSAQQFPDLHSELNLSSLELGDSALYFCASSVDRSLTYNEQFFGPGTRLTVL.